The TCR beta chain described here comes from a study of human T cells and chemical hapten exposure. Study summary: Slight differences in pooled library volume were the main source of varying TCR yields across samples. Study conclusions and caveats: Sensitization with DPC brought no change to TCRs above 1 in 1000 in frequency.

The CDR3 spans 11 residues. Trimming at V came to 4 bases and at J to 11 bases, leaving 3 bases not matched to a gene. Per germline, CDR1 SGHAT and CDR2 FQNNGV. The starting material, unfractionated whole blood, was used for total RNA extraction. This clonotype was counted only a few times. The antigen is not known. As the library was built, unique molecular identifiers were attached to individual cDNA molecules. In the study's own analysis: The number of TCRs in each sample had a median of about 96,000 and spanned roughly 23,224 to 750,000. TCRdb re-analysed the 5' RACE reads in MiXCR, keeping a single row per CDR3 protein. TCRdb assigned the V and J calls; the authors' analysis was not used. The sample yields about 110,000 distinct CDR3 sequences, around 20% seen once.

The TCR comes from a human donor in good health. V is TRBV11-2 and J is TRBJ2-3; 7 bases line up with TRBD1. CDR3 sequence reads: CASSSGTVQYF. The CDR3 DNA reads as TGTGCCAGCAGCTCCGGGACAGTGCAGTATTTT.